This T cell receptor beta chain was sequenced for a study of long-term antiretroviral therapy in people with HIV. The study, taken as a whole, reports: HIV repertoires covered narrower CDR3 length ranges than controls did.

CDR1 and CDR2 (germline): SGHNT, YYREEE (reference sequence). Trimming shortened V by 4 bases and J by 4 bases, and 9 bases separated the two germline ends. The CDR3 runs 13 residues. Runs used v3.0 of the immunoSEQ assay and were done at survey level. Measured with immunoSEQ multiplex PCR; TCRdb has only the in-frame clones, and not every one. This sample has about 22,000 clones, with more than 65% found just once. This clone was seen once. Its antigen is undetermined. The V and J genes are TRBV5-4 and TRBJ1-3; unclear D gene. This sequence was found in a man aged 18 to 35 with HIV. Sample: unsorted PBMCs, taken 0.1 years before starting antiretroviral therapy. CDR3 sequence (DNA): TGTGCCAGCAGCACCGGACTGGGAAACACCATATATTTT. Encoded protein: CASSTGLGNTIYF.